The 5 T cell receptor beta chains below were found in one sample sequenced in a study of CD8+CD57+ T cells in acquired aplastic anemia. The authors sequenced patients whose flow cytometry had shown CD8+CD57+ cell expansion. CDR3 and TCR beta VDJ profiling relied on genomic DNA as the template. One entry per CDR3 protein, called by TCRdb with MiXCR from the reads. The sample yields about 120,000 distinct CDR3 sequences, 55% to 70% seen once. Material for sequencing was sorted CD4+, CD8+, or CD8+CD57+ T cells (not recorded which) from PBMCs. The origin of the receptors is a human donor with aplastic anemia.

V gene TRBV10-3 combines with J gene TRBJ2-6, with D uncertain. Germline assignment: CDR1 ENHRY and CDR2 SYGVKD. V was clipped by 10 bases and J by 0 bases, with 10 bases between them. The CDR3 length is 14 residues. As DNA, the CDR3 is TGTGCCAGCAGCGCCTACTCTGGGGCCAACGTCCTGACTTTC. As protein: CASSAYSGANVLTF.

The CDR3 spells CASSTGFHEQYF. CDR3 nucleotides: TGTGCCAGCAGTACAGGGTTCCACGAGCAGTACTTC. The chain couples TRBV2 to TRBJ2-7, with D possibly matching TRBD1 (6 bases). This CDR3 has 12 amino acids. The germline gives CDR1 SNHLY, CDR2 FYNNEI. Deletions cut 5 bases from V and 5 bases from J, with 10 bases between.

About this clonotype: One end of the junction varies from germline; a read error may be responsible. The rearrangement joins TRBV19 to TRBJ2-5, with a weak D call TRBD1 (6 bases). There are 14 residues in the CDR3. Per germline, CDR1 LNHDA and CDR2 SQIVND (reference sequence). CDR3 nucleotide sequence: TGTGCCAGCACCCGCACAGGGTTCGGGGAGACCCAGCACTTC. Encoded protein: CASTRTGFGETQHF.

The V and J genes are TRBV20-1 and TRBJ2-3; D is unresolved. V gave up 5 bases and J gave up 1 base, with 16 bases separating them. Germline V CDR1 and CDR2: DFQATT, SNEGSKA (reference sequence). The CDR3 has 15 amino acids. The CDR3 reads CSAPKAGLGTDTQYF. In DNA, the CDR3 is TGCAGTGCTCCAAAGGCTGGCCTCGGCACAGATACGCAGTATTTT.

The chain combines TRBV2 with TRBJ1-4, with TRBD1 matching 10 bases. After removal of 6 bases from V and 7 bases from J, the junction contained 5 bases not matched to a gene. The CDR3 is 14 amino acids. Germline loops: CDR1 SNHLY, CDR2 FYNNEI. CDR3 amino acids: CASRPGTGAEKLFF. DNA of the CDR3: TGTGCCAGCAGACCCGGGACAGGGGCTGAAAAACTGTTTTTT.